There are a few counts of the clone carrying this TCR beta chain. Antigen: not known. Random hexamers were used to reverse transcribe roughly 0.45 to 1 ug of RNA. One entry per CDR3 protein results from TCRdb running MiXCR on the immunoSEQ multiplex PCR reads. The sample lists about 190,000 distinct CDR3 sequences, approximately 95% occurring once. Sequencing of TCR beta covered CD8+ and CD4+ T cells obtained from blood. Germline assignment: CDR1 SGHTA and CDR2 FQGNSA. The V and J ends lost 2 bases and 0 bases respectively, with 11 bases between them. The CDR3 sequence is 15 residues long. The data were taken from a study of CD8 T cells in Susac syndrome. General study points: The greatest CD8+ clonal expansion in Susac occurred in TEMRA cells and in active patients. Within total CD8+ repertoires, approximately 15 Susac-specific public clones were found, and within CD8+ TEMRA repertoires, 4 or 5.

The specimen sequenced was CD8+ T cells from PBMCs. The TCR sequence derives from a human donor with Susac syndrome. V and J are TRBV7-2 and TRBJ2-7, with unresolved D. CDR3 sequence reads: CASSLLGTLSYEQYF. CDR3 bases: TGTGCCAGCAGCTTACTCGGCACTCTCTCCTACGAGCAGTACTTC.